This is a list of T cell receptor beta chains from one sample in a study of T-cell reconstitution after alpha-beta-depleted transplantation in children. TCRdb used MiXCR to reprocess the PCR reads, holding one entry per CDR3 protein. This sample has about 540,000 distinct CDR3 sequences, with 15% to 20% found just once. The sample here was PBMCs from the stem cell graft donor, taken from the stem cell graft. The origin of the receptors is a human donor who donated a stem cell graft to a child with acute lymphoblastic leukemia. CDR3s include the opening cysteine and the closing phenylalanine or tryptophan. A D gene is named only where the DNA matches it firmly. Clone size appears in some rows only: once, few, many, or a class for an expanded clone.

TRBJ2-7 TRBV6-6 - - CASSYSGQEQYF TGTGCCAGCAGTTACTCCGGACAGGAGCAGTACTTC
TRBJ2-7 TRBV4-1 few - CASSPVGFYEQYF TGCGCCAGCAGCCCGGTGGGGTTCTACGAGCAGTACTTC
TRBJ1-3 TRBV20-1 - TRBD1 CSARGSRGPGNTIYF TGCAGTGCTAGAGGATCCAGGGGGCCTGGAAACACCATATATTTT
TRBJ2-2 TRBV7-3 - TRBD2 CASSFRLAGVTGELFF TGTGCCAGCAGCTTTAGACTAGCGGGAGTTACCGGGGAGCTGTTTTTT
TRBJ1-2 TRBV12-3/TRBV12-4 - - CASTTGAYGYTF TGTGCCAGCACCACGGGGGCCTATGGCTACACCTTC
TRBJ2-1 TRBV5-4 - TRBD2 CASSLGEGLVDEQFF TGTGCCAGCAGCTTGGGGGAGGGGCTGGTGGATGAGCAGTTCTTC
TRBJ2-2 TRBV6-2/TRBV6-3 few TRBD2 CASSYWGYWLAGGPETGELFF TGTGCCAGCAGTTACTGGGGATATTGGTTAGCGGGAGGGCCCGAGACCGGGGAGCTGTTTTTT
TRBJ2-7 TRBV6-1 - - CASSPGLLGNEQYF TGTGCCAGCAGCCCCGGACTCCTCGGGAACGAGCAGTACTTC
TRBJ2-7 TRBV5-1 few TRBD1 CASSLEGTGGLPIYEQYF TGCGCCAGCAGCTTGGAGGGGACAGGGGGCCTCCCCATCTACGAGCAGTACTTC
TRBJ2-5 TRBV10-2 few - CASSGGHSLETQYF TGCGCCAGCAGTGGAGGGCACAGTTTAGAGACCCAGTACTTC
TRBJ1-1 TRBV7-8 few - CASSLSVARSPATEAFF TGTGCCAGCAGCTTATCAGTCGCGAGGTCGCCTGCCACTGAAGCTTTCTTT
TRBJ2-1 TRBV15 - - CATSRPVRDNEQFF TGTGCCACCAGCCGCCCGGTCCGTGACAATGAGCAGTTCTTC
TRBJ1-2 TRBV20-1 few - CSAREPAVRGYTF TGCAGTGCTAGAGAACCGGCAGTCCGGGGCTACACCTTC
TRBJ1-1 TRBV4-1 - - CASSRGGGLNTEAFF TGCGCCAGCAGCAGGGGGGGAGGGTTGAACACTGAAGCTTTCTTT
TRBJ2-5 TRBV25-1 few - CASSEYWTLARAGGETQYF TGTGCCAGCAGTGAATATTGGACTTTGGCACGGGCAGGGGGGGAGACCCAGTACTTC
TRBJ1-1 TRBV12-3/TRBV12-4 few - CASTRGVLNTEAFF TGTGCCAGCACCCGGGGGGTGCTGAACACTGAAGCTTTCTTT
TRBJ2-3 TRBV20-1 - TRBD2 CSASAGVIGDTQYF TGCAGTGCTAGTGCGGGAGTTATCGGAGATACGCAGTATTTT
TRBJ2-5 TRBV12-3/TRBV12-4 few - CASRRYGDKGVQETQYF TGTGCCAGCAGGCGTTACGGGGATAAGGGGGTCCAAGAGACCCAGTACTTC
TRBJ2-1 TRBV6-2/TRBV6-3 - - CASSPRGAFSYNEQFF TGTGCCAGCAGTCCCCGGGGGGCCTTCTCCTACAATGAGCAGTTCTTC
TRBJ1-4 TRBV18 few - CASSPQGRNEKLFF TGTGCCAGCTCACCACAGGGGCGGAATGAAAAACTGTTTTTT
TRBJ2-2 TRBV7-6 once TRBD2 CASSLVQGGRTGELFF TGTGCCAGCAGCTTAGTACAAGGCGGGAGGACCGGGGAGCTGTTTTTT
TRBJ2-2 TRBV6-4 few - CASSDSAGLKLFF TGTGCCAGCAGTGACTCGGCAGGGTTGAAGCTGTTTTTT
TRBJ2-2 TRBV4-1 few - CASRDFYTGELFF TGCGCCAGCCGTGACTTCTACACCGGGGAGCTGTTTTTT
TRBJ2-1 TRBV7-9 - - CASSLGELGNEQFF TGTGCCAGCAGCTTAGGGGAGTTGGGAAATGAGCAGTTCTTC
TRBJ1-1 TRBV5-1 - - CASSLETGLGNTEAFF TGCGCCAGCAGCTTGGAAACAGGGCTTGGGAACACTGAAGCTTTCTTT
TRBJ2-2 TRBV6-1 - - CASSENRPGELFF TGTGCCAGCAGTGAGAATCGACCCGGGGAGCTGTTTTTT
TRBJ2-1 TRBV15 few - CATSRDLTGNEQFF TGTGCCACCAGCAGAGACCTAACAGGGAATGAGCAGTTCTTC
TRBJ2-7 TRBV5-1 few TRBD1 CASSRPLGTGSYEQYF TGCGCCAGCAGCCGTCCTTTAGGGACAGGGTCCTACGAGCAGTACTTC
TRBJ1-1 TRBV3-1 - - CASSQSTGRNTEAFF TGTGCCAGCAGCCAATCCACAGGGAGGAACACTGAAGCTTTCTTT
TRBJ2-3 TRBV5-1 few TRBD2 CASGGLGSSGRPTDTQYF TGCGCCAGCGGAGGGCTCGGGTCTAGCGGGAGGCCCACAGATACGCAGTATTTT
TRBJ1-4 TRBV5-5 few - CASSFSGLAYSEKLFF TGTGCCAGCAGCTTTTCGGGGTTGGCGTATTCTGAAAAACTGTTTTTT
TRBJ1-1 TRBV11-2 - TRBD1 CASSLGLQGTSAFF TGTGCCAGCAGCTTAGGTCTACAGGGGACATCAGCTTTCTTT
TRBJ2-2 TRBV11-3 many - CASRGNTGELFF TGTGCCAGCAGGGGGAACACCGGGGAGCTGTTTTTT
TRBJ2-4 TRBV7-9 few - CASSLTTRGSNIQYF TGTGCCAGCAGCTTAACCACTAGGGGTTCGAACATTCAGTACTTC
TRBJ2-1 TRBV24-1 - - CATRGSAWGNEQFF TGTGCCACCAGAGGATCCGCGTGGGGGAATGAGCAGTTCTTC
TRBJ2-3 TRBV5-1 few - CASSWTLTDTQYF TGCGCCAGCAGCTGGACCCTCACAGATACGCAGTATTTT
TRBJ2-3 TRBV12-3/TRBV12-4 many - CASSLLGTPSHTDTQYF TGTGCCAGCAGTCTCCTTGGCACTCCTTCTCACACAGATACGCAGTATTTT
TRBJ2-7 TRBV5-1 many - CASSFTGPAGEQYF TGCGCCAGCAGCTTCACGGGACCTGCTGGGGAGCAGTACTTC
TRBJ2-5 TRBV2 - TRBD2 CASSESGKETQYF TGTGCCAGCAGTGAGAGCGGGAAAGAGACCCAGTACTTC
TRBJ1-1 TRBV5-1 - - CASSLSVRGSGEAFF TGCGCCAGCAGCTTGTCCGTCCGTGGGTCGGGGGAAGCTTTCTTT
TRBJ1-1 TRBV5-1 - - CASSSDNRYTEAFF TGCGCCAGCAGCTCGGACAATCGTTACACTGAAGCTTTCTTT
TRBJ1-1 TRBV2 - - CASSEGIGTVNTEAFF TGTGCCAGCAGTGAAGGAATAGGGACGGTGAACACTGAAGCTTTCTTT
TRBJ2-5 TRBV15 - - CATSRAGARETQYF TGTGCCACCAGCAGAGCGGGGGCACGGGAGACCCAGTACTTC
TRBJ2-3 TRBV7-8 many - CASSPGLGTDTQYF TGTGCCAGCAGCCCCGGACTCGGCACAGATACGCAGTATTTT
TRBJ2-3 TRBV20-1 few TRBD2 CSAPTLADSTDTQYF TGCAGTGCCCCAACACTAGCGGATTCCACAGATACGCAGTATTTT
TRBJ2-2 TRBV7-2 - TRBD1 CASIGTATGELFF TGTGCCAGCATAGGGACAGCCACCGGGGAGCTGTTTTTT
TRBJ2-7 TRBV7-9 few - CASSLGLGRLLTYEQYF TGTGCCAGCAGCTTAGGTCTAGGTCGACTTCTGACCTACGAGCAGTACTTC
TRBJ1-1 TRBV12-3/TRBV12-4 - - CASSFWRGSDTEAFF TGTGCCAGCAGTTTTTGGAGGGGATCGGATACTGAAGCTTTCTTT
TRBJ2-2 TRBV6-4 few TRBD1 CATRTGFNGELFF TGTGCCACCAGGACAGGGTTTAACGGGGAGCTGTTTTTT
TRBJ1-3 TRBV12-3/TRBV12-4 - TRBD1 CASSLNEGAFGNTIYF TGTGCCAGCAGTTTGAATGAGGGGGCTTTTGGAAACACCATATATTTT
TRBJ2-1 TRBV27 - - CASSFDLGNKNEQFF TGTGCCAGCAGTTTTGATTTGGGGAATAAGAATGAGCAGTTCTTC
TRBJ2-7 TRBV15 - - CATSTLSGGLYEQYF TGTGCCACCAGCACTCTATCCGGGGGGCTCTACGAGCAGTACTTC
TRBJ1-5 TRBV20-1 - - CSAREGLSQPQHF TGCAGTGCTAGGGAGGGTTTAAGTCAGCCCCAGCATTTT
TRBJ2-4 TRBV27 few - CASGTVAKNIQYF TGTGCCAGCGGGACTGTAGCCAAAAACATTCAGTACTTC
TRBJ1-1 TRBV2 - TRBD1 CASSRDRISLNTEAFF TGTGCCAGCAGCCGGGACAGAATTTCCTTGAACACTGAAGCTTTCTTT
TRBJ1-3 TRBV4-1 - - CASSQAAGNTIYF TGCGCCAGCAGCCAAGCAGCTGGAAACACCATATATTTT